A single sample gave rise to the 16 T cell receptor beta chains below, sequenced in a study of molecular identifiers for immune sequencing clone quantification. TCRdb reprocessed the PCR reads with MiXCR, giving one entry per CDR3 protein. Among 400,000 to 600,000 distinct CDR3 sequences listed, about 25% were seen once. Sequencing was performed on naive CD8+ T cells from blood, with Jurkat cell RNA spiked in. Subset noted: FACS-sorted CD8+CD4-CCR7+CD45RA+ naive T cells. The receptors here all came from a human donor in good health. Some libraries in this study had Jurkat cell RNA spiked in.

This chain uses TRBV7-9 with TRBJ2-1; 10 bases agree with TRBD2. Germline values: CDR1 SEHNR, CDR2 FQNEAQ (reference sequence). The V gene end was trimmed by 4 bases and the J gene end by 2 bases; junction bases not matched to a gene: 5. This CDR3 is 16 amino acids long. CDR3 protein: CASSSLAGDAYNEQFF. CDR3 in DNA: TGTGCCAGCAGCTCTCTAGCGGGGGACGCCTACAATGAGCAGTTCTTC.

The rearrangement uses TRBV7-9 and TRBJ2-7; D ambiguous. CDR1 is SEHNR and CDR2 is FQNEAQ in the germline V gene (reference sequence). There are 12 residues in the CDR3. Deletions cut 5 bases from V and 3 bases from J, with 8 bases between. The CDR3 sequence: CASSLDHYEQYF. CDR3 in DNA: TGTGCCAGCAGCCTGGACCACTACGAGCAGTACTTC.

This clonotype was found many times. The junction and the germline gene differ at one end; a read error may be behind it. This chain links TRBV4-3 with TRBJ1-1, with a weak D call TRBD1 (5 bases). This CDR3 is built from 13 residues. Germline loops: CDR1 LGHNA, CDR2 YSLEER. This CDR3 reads CASSQDRGTEAFF. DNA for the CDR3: TGTGCCAGCAGCCAAGATCGGGGGACTGAAGCTTTCTTT.

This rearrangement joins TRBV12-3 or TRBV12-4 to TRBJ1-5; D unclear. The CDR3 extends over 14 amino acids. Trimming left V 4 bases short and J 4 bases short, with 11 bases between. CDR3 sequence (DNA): TGTGCCAGCAGTTATGGGTTGGGGAATCAGCCCCAGCATTTT. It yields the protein CASSYGLGNQPQHF.

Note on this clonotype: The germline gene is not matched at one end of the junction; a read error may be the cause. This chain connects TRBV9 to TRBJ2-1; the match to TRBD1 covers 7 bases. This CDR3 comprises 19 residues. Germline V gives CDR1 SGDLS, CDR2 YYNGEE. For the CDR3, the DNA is TGTGACAGCAGCGACCAAGCCCAGGGCCACAGGGGTCCCTACAATGAGCAGTTCTTC. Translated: CDSSDQAQGHRGPYNEQFF. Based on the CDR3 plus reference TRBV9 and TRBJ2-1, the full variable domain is DSGVTQTPKHLITATGQRVTLRCSPRSGDLSVYWYQQSLDQGLQFLIQYYNGEERAKGNILERFSAQQFPDLHSELNLSSLELGDSALYFCDSSDQAQGHRGPYNEQFFGPGTRLTVL.

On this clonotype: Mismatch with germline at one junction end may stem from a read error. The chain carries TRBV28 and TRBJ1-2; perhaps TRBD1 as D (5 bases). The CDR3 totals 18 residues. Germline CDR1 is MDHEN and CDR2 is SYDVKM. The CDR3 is CASRVAAGPLLEIYDYTF. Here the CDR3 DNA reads TGTGCCAGCAGGGTCGCGGCAGGGCCTTTACTAGAGATCTATGACTACACCTTC.

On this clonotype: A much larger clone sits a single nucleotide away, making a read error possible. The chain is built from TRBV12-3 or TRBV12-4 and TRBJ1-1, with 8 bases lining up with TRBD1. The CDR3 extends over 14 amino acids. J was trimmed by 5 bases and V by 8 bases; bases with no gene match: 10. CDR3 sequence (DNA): TGTGCCAGCGGCCCTCAGGGACAGGTGACTGAAGCTTTCTTT. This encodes CASGPQGQVTEAFF.

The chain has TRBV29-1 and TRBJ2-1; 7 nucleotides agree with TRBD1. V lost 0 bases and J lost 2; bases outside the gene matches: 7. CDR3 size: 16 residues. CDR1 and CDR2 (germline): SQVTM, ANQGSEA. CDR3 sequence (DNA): TGCAGCGTTGAAGAACGGAGACAGGGACCCTACAATGAGCAGTTCTTC. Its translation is CSVEERRQGPYNEQFF.

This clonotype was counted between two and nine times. In DNA, the CDR3 is TGCAGCGTTGAAGGCGGGGCCCCCTCTGGAAACACCATATATTTT. Its translation: CSVEGGAPSGNTIYF. The V and J genes are TRBV29-1 and TRBJ1-3; D perhaps matches TRBD1 (5 bases). Germline V lookup: CDR1 SQVTM, CDR2 ANQGSEA. Trimming took off 1 base at V and 0 bases at J, with 10 bases between the two ends. This CDR3 has 15 residues.

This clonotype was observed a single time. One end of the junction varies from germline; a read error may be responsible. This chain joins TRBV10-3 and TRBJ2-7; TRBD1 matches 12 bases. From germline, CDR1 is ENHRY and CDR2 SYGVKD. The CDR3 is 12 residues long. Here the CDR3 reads CAIGTGGYGQCF. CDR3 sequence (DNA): TGTGCCATCGGGACAGGGGGCTACGGGCAGTGCTTC.

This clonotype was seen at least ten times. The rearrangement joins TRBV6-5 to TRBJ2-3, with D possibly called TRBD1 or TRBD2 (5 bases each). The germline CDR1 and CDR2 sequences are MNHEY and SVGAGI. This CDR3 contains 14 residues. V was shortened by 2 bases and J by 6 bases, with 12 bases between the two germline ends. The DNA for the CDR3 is TGTGCCAGCAGTTACGTCGGGACCCCCGATACGCAGTATTTT. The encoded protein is CASSYVGTPDTQYF.

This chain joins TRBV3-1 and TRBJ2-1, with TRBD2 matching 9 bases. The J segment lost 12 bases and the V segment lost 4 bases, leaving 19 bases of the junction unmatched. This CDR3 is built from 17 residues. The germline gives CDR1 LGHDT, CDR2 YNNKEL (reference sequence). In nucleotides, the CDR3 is TGTGCCAGCAGCCCCTCGAAGGTCGGACTAGCGTTCGATGGGCAGTTCTTC. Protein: CASSPSKVGLAFDGQFF.

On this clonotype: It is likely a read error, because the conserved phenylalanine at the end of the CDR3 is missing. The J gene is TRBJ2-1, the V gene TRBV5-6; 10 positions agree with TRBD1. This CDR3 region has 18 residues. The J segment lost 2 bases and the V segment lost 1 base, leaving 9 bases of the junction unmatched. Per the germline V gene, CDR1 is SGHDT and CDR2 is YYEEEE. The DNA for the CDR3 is TGTGCCAGCAGCTTGAAGACAGGGGGCGTTCCCCCCTACAATGAGCAGTTCCTC. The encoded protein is CASSLKTGGVPPYNEQFL.

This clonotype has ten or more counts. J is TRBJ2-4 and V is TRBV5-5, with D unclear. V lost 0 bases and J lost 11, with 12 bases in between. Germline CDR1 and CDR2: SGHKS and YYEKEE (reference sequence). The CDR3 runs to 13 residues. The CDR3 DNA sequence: TGTGCCAGCAGCTTGGCCGGACCCGAGCTTCAGTACTTC. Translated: CASSLAGPELQYF.

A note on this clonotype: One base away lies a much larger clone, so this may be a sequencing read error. This CDR3 reads CSNRAGLRSLSTDTQYF. The CDR3 bases are TGCAGTAACCGCGCCGGGCTACGGTCCCTTAGCACAGATACGCAGTATTTT. This chain links TRBV20-1 with TRBJ2-3; D is unresolved. This CDR3 has 17 residues. The ends were cut back, 8 bases at V and 0 bases at J, with 24 bases in the middle. Per the germline V gene, CDR1 is DFQATT and CDR2 is SNEGSKA (reference sequence).

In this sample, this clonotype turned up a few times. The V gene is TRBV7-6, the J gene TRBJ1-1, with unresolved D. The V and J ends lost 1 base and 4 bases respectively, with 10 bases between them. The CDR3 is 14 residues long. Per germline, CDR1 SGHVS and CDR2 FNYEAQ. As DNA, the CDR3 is TGTGCCAGCAGCTTAGTTGAGGGTGTCACTGAAGCTTTCTTT. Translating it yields CASSLVEGVTEAFF.